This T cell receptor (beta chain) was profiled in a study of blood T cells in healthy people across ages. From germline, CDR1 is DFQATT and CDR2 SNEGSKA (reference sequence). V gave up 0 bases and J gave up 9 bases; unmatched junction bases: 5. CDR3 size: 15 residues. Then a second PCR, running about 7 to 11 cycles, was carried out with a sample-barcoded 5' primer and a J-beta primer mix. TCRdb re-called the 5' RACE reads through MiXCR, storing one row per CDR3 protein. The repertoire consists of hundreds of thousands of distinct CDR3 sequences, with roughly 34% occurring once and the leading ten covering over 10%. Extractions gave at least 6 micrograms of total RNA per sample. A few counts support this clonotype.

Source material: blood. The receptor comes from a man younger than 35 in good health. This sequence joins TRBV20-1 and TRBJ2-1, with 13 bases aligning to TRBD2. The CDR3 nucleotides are TGCAGTGCTAGAGATGTAGGACTAGCGGGGGTTGAGCAGTTCTTC. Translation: CSARDVGLAGVEQFF.